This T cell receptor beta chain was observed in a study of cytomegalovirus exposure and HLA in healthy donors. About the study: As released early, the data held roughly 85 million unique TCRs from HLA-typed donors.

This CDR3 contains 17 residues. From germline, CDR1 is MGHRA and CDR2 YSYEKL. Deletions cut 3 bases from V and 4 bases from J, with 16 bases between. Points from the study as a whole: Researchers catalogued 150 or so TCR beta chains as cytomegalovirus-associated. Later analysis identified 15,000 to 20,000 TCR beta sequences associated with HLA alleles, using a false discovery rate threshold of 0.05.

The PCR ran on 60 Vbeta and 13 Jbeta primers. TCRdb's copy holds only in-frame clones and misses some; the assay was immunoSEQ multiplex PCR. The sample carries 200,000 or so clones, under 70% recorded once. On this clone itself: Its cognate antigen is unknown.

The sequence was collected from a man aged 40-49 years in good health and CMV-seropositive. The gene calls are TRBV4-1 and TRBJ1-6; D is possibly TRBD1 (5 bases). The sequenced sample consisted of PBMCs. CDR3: CASSQPGGDRYNSPLHF. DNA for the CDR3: TGCGCCAGCAGCCAGCCGGGGGGGGATCGTTATAATTCACCCCTCCACTTT.